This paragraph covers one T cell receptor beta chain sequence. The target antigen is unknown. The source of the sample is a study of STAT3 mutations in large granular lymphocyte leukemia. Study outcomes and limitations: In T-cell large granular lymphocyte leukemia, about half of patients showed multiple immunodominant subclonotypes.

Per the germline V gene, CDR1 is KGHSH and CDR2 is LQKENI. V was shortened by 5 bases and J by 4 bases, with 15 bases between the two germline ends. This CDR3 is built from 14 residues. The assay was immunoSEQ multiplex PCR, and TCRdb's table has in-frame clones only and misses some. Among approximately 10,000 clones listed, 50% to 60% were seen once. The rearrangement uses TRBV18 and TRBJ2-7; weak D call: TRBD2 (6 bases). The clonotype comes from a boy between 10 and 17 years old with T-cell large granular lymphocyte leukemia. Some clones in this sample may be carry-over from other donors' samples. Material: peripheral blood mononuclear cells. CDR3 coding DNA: TGTGCCAGCTCATGGGGGGTCGGGAGTTACGAGCAGTACTTC. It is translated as CASSWGVGSYEQYF.